Sequencing of this TCR beta chain was carried out in a study of shared clonotypes between healthy human individuals. This CDR3 has 11 residues. CDR1 and CDR2 (germline): SQVTM, ANQGSEA. The V and J ends lost 6 bases and 8 bases, in that order; junction bases with no gene match: 5. Original data processing: Junction-only sequences without quality scores were provided by ImmunoSEQ, so filtering was different. Repertoires were generated with immunoSEQ multiplex PCR, while TCRdb's copy carries only in-frame clones and drops some. The DNA gave D and trimming, while V, J and clone size come from that table. The profile shows 450,000 to 500,000 clones, roughly 80% of them singletons.

The chain couples TRBV29-1 to TRBJ2-3, with TRBD2 matching over 7 bases. The sample comprised PBMCs. This sequence was found in a woman in her 40s in good health. Some clones in this sample may be carry-over from other donors' samples. DNA of the CDR3: TGCAGCGTAACGAGCGGGATTACGCAGTATTTT. This codes for CSVTSGITQYF.